This TCR beta chain stems from a study of CD8 T cells in Susac syndrome. It was treatment-naive patients with stable or active relapsing-remitting disease who made up the multiple sclerosis controls. The CD8+ and CD4+ T cells were negatively isolated, with the TEMRA cells enriched by FACS. The ends lost 4 bases at V and 4 bases at J; junction bases unmatched: 5. Germline V gene data show CDR1 as SGDLS and CDR2 as YYNGEE. CDR3 length: 14 residues. Whole-study findings and limits: The study's TCR sequencing and HLA analysis drew on a certain number of individuals. That number was acknowledged as relatively small.

Random hexamers were used to reverse transcribe an amount of about 0.45 to 1 ug RNA. Amplification of TCR beta CDR3 across 54 Vbeta and 13 Jbeta was performed with immunoSEQ multiplex PCR. One entry per CDR3 protein, called by TCRdb with MiXCR from the immunoSEQ multiplex PCR reads. The table records about 250,000 distinct CDR3 sequences, roughly 95% of them present only once. A remark on this clonotype: No antigen is known for it.

Sequencing was performed on CD4+ T cells from PBMCs. The chain has TRBV9 and TRBJ2-3; 8 nucleotides match TRBD2. This receptor was taken from a human donor with multiple sclerosis. CDR3 amino acids: CASSQGLAADTQYF. CDR3 DNA: TGTGCCAGCAGCCAAGGACTAGCAGCAGATACGCAGTATTTT.